A selection of T cell receptor beta chains follows, all from one sample in a study of OX40 agonist ivuxolimab in advanced cancers. The method was immunoSEQ multiplex PCR; TCRdb's version includes in-frame clones alone and lacks a portion of them. The profile shows about 77,000 clones, approximately 90% of them singletons. The source was CD4+ or CD8+ T cells sorted from blood, collected in a trial of the OX40 agonist ivuxolimab. These TCRs come from an adult with an advanced solid tumor such as melanoma, head and neck, liver or kidney cancer. The CDR3 runs from the conserved cysteine through the conserved F or W. The order of the fields is V gene, J gene, D gene, CDR3 protein, CDR3 DNA. The D gene is left open where the match is weak.

TRBV4-1	TRBJ1-4	-	CASSQGWGANEKLFF	TGCGCCAGCAGCCAAGGATGGGGAGCTAATGAAAAACTGTTTTTT
TRBV10-2	TRBJ2-1	TRBD1	CASSDRGPQFF	TGCGCCAGCAGTGATAGGGGGCCGCAGTTCTTC
TRBV7-9	TRBJ1-4	-	CASSLVGSTNEKLFF	TGTGCCAGCAGCTTAGTGGGGTCAACTAATGAAAAACTGTTTTTT
TRBV25-1	TRBJ1-4	-	CASSEYLRFGEKLFF	TGTGCCAGCAGTGAATATTTGAGGTTTGGTGAAAAACTGTTTTTT
TRBV21-1	TRBJ2-7	-	CASSKEGRVPGEQYF	TGTGCCAGCAGCAAGGAGGGGAGGGTCCCGGGCGAGCAGTACTTC
TRBV9	TRBJ2-3	-	CASSPPGGTRTDTQYF	TGTGCCAGCAGCCCCCCCGGAGGGACTCGCACAGATACGCAGTATTTT
TRBV19	TRBJ1-5	-	CASSRQFLYSNQPQHF	TGTGCCAGTAGCCGGCAGTTCCTATATAGCAATCAGCCCCAGCATTTT
TRBV5-1	TRBJ1-1	-	CASSSGWRTYHTEAFF	TGCGCCAGCAGCAGTGGCTGGCGGACCTATCACACTGAAGCTTTCTTT
TRBV25-1	TRBJ2-5	-	CASSDQGGPQETQYF	TGTGCCAGCAGTGACCAGGGGGGACCACAAGAGACCCAGTACTTC
TRBV5-6	TRBJ2-3	TRBD2	CASSLGLAGGDTQYF	TGTGCCAGCAGCCTGGGACTAGCGGGAGGAGATACGCAGTATTTT
TRBV10-3	TRBJ2-7	TRBD2	CAISEGRTSGSTYEQYF	TGTGCCATCAGTGAGGGGAGGACTAGCGGGTCCACCTACGAGCAGTACTTC
TRBV6-6	TRBJ1-5	TRBD1	CASTKTGPGQPQHF	TGTGCCAGCACCAAGACAGGGCCAGGACAGCCCCAGCATTTT
TRBV9	TRBJ2-1	TRBD2	CASTPGLAGVYNEQFF	TGTGCCAGCACCCCGGGACTAGCGGGAGTCTACAATGAGCAGTTCTTC
TRBV7-2	TRBJ1-1	-	CASSLEKNTEAFF	TGTGCCAGCAGCTTAGAGAAGAACACTGAAGCTTTCTTT
TRBV5-1	TRBJ2-5	-	CASSEMTIGQETQYF	TGCGCCAGCAGCGAAATGACTATAGGCCAAGAGACCCAGTACTTC
TRBV29-1	TRBJ2-5	-	CSVVFGRETQYF	TGCAGCGTTGTTTTCGGTCGGGAGACCCAGTACTTC
TRBV6-1	TRBJ1-1	TRBD1	CASSDAGQGGMNTEAFF	TGTGCCAGCAGTGATGCGGGACAGGGCGGAATGAACACTGAAGCTTTCTTT
TRBV29-1	TRBJ1-4	-	CSVEAHQGEKLFF	TGCAGCGTTGAAGCGCACCAGGGTGAAAAACTGTTTTTT
TRBV19	TRBJ1-1	-	CASSIRGAEGTEAFF	TGTGCCAGTAGTATAAGGGGAGCCGAGGGCACTGAAGCTTTCTTT
TRBV6-6	TRBJ2-7	-	CASSLPSYEQYF	TGTGCCAGCAGTCTACCTTCCTACGAGCAGTACTTC
TRBV4-1	TRBJ2-1	-	CASSQIFKTTYNEQFF	TGCGCCAGCAGCCAAATTTTCAAGACCACCTACAATGAGCAGTTCTTC
TRBV7-3	TRBJ2-1	-	CASSRSGSSYNEQFF	TGTGCCAGCAGCCGAAGCGGAAGCTCCTACAATGAGCAGTTCTTC
TRBV28	TRBJ1-1	-	CASSASALRTEAFF	TGTGCCAGCAGTGCCTCGGCCCTGCGCACTGAAGCTTTCTTT
TRBV19	TRBJ2-3	TRBD2	CASSPEGLGADTQYF	TGTGCCAGTAGTCCCGAGGGACTAGGGGCAGATACGCAGTATTTT
TRBV7-8	TRBJ1-2	TRBD1	CASSSPGQGAQGYTF	TGTGCCAGCAGCTCACCGGGACAGGGGGCGCAAGGCTACACCTTC
TRBV6-1	TRBJ1-2	-	CASSESWGETLYGYTF	TGTGCCAGCAGTGAGTCTTGGGGGGAGACACTCTATGGCTACACCTTC
TRBV28	TRBJ1-4	-	CASSLEAAGRVGKLFF	TGTGCCAGCAGTCTCGAGGCGGCAGGTCGTGTCGGAAAACTGTTTTTT
TRBV7-2	TRBJ2-1	TRBD2	CASSSLISSGGSSYNEQFF	TGTGCCAGCAGCTCGCTAATTTCTAGCGGGGGTAGCTCCTACAATGAGCAGTTCTTC
TRBV7-3	TRBJ2-2	-	CASSLQGPSTGELFF	TGTGCCAGCAGCTTACAGGGGCCCTCCACCGGGGAGCTGTTTTTT
TRBV6-5	TRBJ2-7	TRBD2	CASTLSGTSRNEQYF	TGTGCCAGCACCTTATCCGGGACTAGCAGGAACGAGCAGTACTTC
TRBV18	TRBJ2-7	TRBD2	CASSPTAGGSYEQYF	TGTGCCAGCTCACCAACGGCGGGAGGTTCGTACGAGCAGTACTTC
TRBV4-3	TRBJ2-4	-	CASSQALVNIQYF	TGCGCCAGCAGCCAGGCACTAGTAAACATTCAGTACTTC